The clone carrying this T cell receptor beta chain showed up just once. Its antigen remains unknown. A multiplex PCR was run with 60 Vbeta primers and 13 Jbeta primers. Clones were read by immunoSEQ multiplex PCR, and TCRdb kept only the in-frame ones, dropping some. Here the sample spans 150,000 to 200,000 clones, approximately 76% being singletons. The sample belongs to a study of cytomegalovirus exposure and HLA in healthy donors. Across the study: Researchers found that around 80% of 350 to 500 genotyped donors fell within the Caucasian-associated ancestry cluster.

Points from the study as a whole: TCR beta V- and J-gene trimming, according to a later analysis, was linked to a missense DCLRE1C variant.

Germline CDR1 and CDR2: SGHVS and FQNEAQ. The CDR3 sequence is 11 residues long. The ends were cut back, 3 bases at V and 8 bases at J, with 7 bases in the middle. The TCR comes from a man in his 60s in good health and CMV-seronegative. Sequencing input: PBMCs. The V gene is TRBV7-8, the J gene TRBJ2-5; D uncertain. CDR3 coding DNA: TGTGCCAGCAGCTTCCAGGAAACCCAGTACTTC. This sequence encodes CASSFQETQYF.